Listed below are T cell receptor beta chains from one sample, sequenced in a study of T cells in Graves' hyperthyroidism and ophthalmopathy. TCRdb itself ran the multiplex PCR reads through MiXCR, one entry per CDR3 protein. The sample holds about 530,000 distinct CDR3 sequences, approximately 17% seen once. Sequencing input: blood. The receptors were sampled from a woman aged 18 to 35 with Graves' ophthalmopathy. Both conserved end residues are part of each CDR3. A D gene is named only where the DNA matches it firmly. Rows may omit the clone size; those that give it use once, few, many or a size class.

V gene	D gene	J gene	clone size	CDR3 DNA	CDR3 protein
TRBV6-1	-	TRBJ2-6	many	TGTGCCAGCAGTGAACTCGGGGGAACTGGGGCCAACGTCCTGACTTTC	CASSELGGTGANVLTF
TRBV4-1	TRBD1	TRBJ1-2	-	TGCGCCAGCAGCGGCCGGACAGGGGGCTCGGCGTCGTATGGCTACACCTTC	CASSGRTGGSASYGYTF
TRBV13	-	TRBJ2-2	many	TGTGCCAGCAGCTTAGGGCTAGCCGTCACCGGGGAGCTGTTTTTT	CASSLGLAVTGELFF
TRBV12-3/TRBV12-4	-	TRBJ1-2	many	TGTGCCAGCAGTTTCGCCTATGAGTACAATGGCTACACCTTC	CASSFAYEYNGYTF
TRBV27	-	TRBJ1-2	many	TGTGCCAGCAGTTTAAACCAGGGGCCTATTAACTATGGCTACACCTTC	CASSLNQGPINYGYTF
TRBV12-3/TRBV12-4	TRBD1	TRBJ1-2	-	TGTGCCAGCAAGGGACAGCTACCAAAGGAAAACTATGGCTACACCTTC	CASKGQLPKENYGYTF
TRBV28	-	TRBJ2-2	many	TGTGCCAGCAGTTTCGGAGGCCTAGACAACTCGAACACCGGGGAGCTGTTTTTT	CASSFGGLDNSNTGELFF
TRBV6-1	-	TRBJ1-5	many	TGTGCCAGCAGTCGGGGACGGGATAGCAATCAGCCCCAGCATTTT	CASSRGRDSNQPQHF
TRBV7-9	-	TRBJ2-1	many	TGTGCCAGCAGCCCCTCCCGGTTAGGGGCCTACAATGAGCAGTTCTTC	CASSPSRLGAYNEQFF
TRBV30	-	TRBJ1-5	few	TGTGCCTGGAGTGTAACCAGGCTAAATCAGCCCCAGCATTTT	CAWSVTRLNQPQHF
TRBV11-2	-	TRBJ2-7	many	TGTGCCACCACGGGGGACAACTCCTACGAGCAGTACTTC	CATTGDNSYEQYF
TRBV28	-	TRBJ2-7	many	TGTGCCAGCAGTTCCAGGGGTCTTTTCGAGCAGTACTTC	CASSSRGLFEQYF
TRBV19	TRBD1	TRBJ1-6	-	TGTGCCTGCGGGACAGGGGGCGATTCACCCCTCCACTTT	CACGTGGDSPLHF
TRBV7-2	TRBD2	TRBJ2-2	-	TGTGCCAGCAGCCCTTCCGGACTAGCGGGTTCCGGGGAGCTGTTTTTT	CASSPSGLAGSGELFF
TRBV24-1	-	TRBJ1-1	-	TGTGCCACCAGTGATTCCACAGGGTTGACTGAAGCTTTCTTT	CATSDSTGLTEAFF
TRBV28	TRBD2	TRBJ2-1	many	TGTGCCAGCAGGGAACGGGAGGGGAGGTCCTACAATGAGCAGTTCTTC	CASREREGRSYNEQFF
TRBV2	TRBD1	TRBJ2-5	many	TGTGCCAGCTCAAACAGGGGAGAGACCCAGTACTTC	CASSNRGETQYF
TRBV2	TRBD2	TRBJ2-1	many	TGTGCCAGCAGTGAAGAACGGGGGGGGCACCATGAGCAGTTCTTC	CASSEERGGHHEQFF
TRBV6-1	TRBD1	TRBJ1-5	-	TGTGCCAGCAGACCCGGGACAGGGTATAGCAATCAGCCCCAGCATTTT	CASRPGTGYSNQPQHF
TRBV5-6	-	TRBJ2-7	few	TGTGCCAGCAGCTCCCGGGACGCCTCCTCCTACGAGCAGTACTTC	CASSSRDASSYEQYF
TRBV6-5	TRBD1	TRBJ1-2	many	TGTGCCAGCAGTTACACGACAGGGTATGGCTACACCTTC	CASSYTTGYGYTF
TRBV18	TRBD1	TRBJ1-6	-	TGTGCCAGCTCACCGGGGACAGGGGAGAATTCACCCCTCCACTTT	CASSPGTGENSPLHF
TRBV30	-	TRBJ2-3	many	TGTGCCTGGAGTGCCATCGGGGGAACTCAAGATACGCAGTATTTT	CAWSAIGGTQDTQYF
TRBV11-2	TRBD2	TRBJ2-7	many	TGTGCCAGCAGCCACACTAGCGGACCCTACGAGCAGTACTTC	CASSHTSGPYEQYF
TRBV30	-	TRBJ1-3	many	TGTGCCTGCCCCGAAGGGGGATCTGGAAACACCATATATTTT	CACPEGGSGNTIYF
TRBV11-2	TRBD1	TRBJ1-4	many	TGTGCCAGCAGCTTAGGGGACAGGGGATCAAATGAAAAACTGTTTTTT	CASSLGDRGSNEKLFF
TRBV30	TRBD1	TRBJ2-7	many	TGTGCCTGGAGCTCGGGACAGGGCCACGAGCAGTACTTC	CAWSSGQGHEQYF
TRBV20-1	TRBD1	TRBJ2-7	once	TGCAGTGCTAAATCTCGGACAGGGAGAATCTACGAGCAGTACTTC	CSAKSRTGRIYEQYF
TRBV6-1	-	TRBJ1-1	-	TGTGCCAGCAGGTCCCAACCAATAGGCACTGAAGCTTTCTTT	CASRSQPIGTEAFF